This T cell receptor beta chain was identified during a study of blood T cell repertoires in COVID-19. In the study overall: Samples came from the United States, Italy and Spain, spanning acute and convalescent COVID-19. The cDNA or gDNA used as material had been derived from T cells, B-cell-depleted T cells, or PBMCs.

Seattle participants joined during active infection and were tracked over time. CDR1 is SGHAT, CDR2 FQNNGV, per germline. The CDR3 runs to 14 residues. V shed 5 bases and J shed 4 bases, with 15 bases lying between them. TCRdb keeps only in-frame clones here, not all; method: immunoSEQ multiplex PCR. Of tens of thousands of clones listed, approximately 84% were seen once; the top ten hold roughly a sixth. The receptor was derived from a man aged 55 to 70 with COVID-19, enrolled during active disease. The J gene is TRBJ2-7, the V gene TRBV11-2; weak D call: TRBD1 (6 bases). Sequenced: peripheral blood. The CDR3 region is CASSRPRGPYEQYF. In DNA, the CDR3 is TGTGCCAGCAGCCGACCCAGGGGTCCGTACGAGCAGTACTTC.